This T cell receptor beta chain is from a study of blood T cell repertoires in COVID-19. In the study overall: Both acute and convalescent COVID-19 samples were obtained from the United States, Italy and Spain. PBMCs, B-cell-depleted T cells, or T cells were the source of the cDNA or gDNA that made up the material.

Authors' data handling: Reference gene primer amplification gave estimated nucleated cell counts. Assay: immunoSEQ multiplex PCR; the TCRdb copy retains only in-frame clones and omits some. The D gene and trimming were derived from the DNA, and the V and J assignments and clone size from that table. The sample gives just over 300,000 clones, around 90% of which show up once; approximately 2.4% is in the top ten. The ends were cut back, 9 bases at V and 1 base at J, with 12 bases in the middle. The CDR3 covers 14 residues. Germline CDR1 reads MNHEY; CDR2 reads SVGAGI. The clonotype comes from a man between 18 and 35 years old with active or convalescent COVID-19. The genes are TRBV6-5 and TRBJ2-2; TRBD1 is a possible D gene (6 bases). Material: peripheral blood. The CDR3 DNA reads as TGTGCCAGTAAGGGACACCTGAACACCGGGGAGCTGTTTTTT. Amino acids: CASKGHLNTGELFF.